This T cell receptor (beta chain) was recorded in a study of cytomegalovirus exposure and HLA in healthy donors. Looking at the study overall: HLA-typed donors contributed 80 million to 85 million unique TCRs, which were held in an early data release. Genetic ancestry analysis placed around 76% of the approximately 390 donors that were genotyped in the Caucasian-associated cluster.

This CDR3 comprises 17 residues. Germline lookup yields CDR1 SGHTA and CDR2 FQGNSA. J lost 6 bases, V lost 4 bases, and 12 bases had no gene match. Both 60 Vbeta primers and 13 Jbeta primers went into the PCR. Repertoires were generated with immunoSEQ multiplex PCR, while TCRdb's copy carries only in-frame clones and drops some. Among about 160,000 clones listed, roughly 79% were seen once. Concerning this clone: Its target is not known.

Study-wide results and caveats: Cytomegalovirus-associated TCR beta chains were listed, numbering some 170. Rarity marked most TCR sequences, yet some public TCRs occurred in many donors.

V and J are TRBV7-2 and TRBJ1-6; 7 nucleotides match TRBD1. The material sequenced was PBMCs. This clonotype was obtained from a woman aged 50 to 65 in good health and CMV-seronegative. This chain's CDR3 is CASSSPLEGAGNSPLHF. The CDR3 coding sequence is TGTGCCAGCAGCTCGCCGTTGGAGGGGGCTGGTAATTCACCCCTCCACTTT.